This T cell receptor beta chain was sequenced in a study of T-cell memory formation after mild COVID-19 (dated by TCRdb to about 2021). For the study in its entirety: TCR sequence clusters from the two donors were largely donor specific. In a couple of donors, T-cell clones that expanded and contracted after mild COVID-19 were tracked by sequencing TCRalpha and TCRbeta repertoires over time. The cohort was made up of two young adult volunteers, one female and one male, who were previously healthy. What the work shows at the level of the full study, not this receptor alone: Contracting CD4+ clones turned up mainly in the CM and EM memory subsets, whereas EMRA was where CD8+ clones were enriched. Balanced CD4/CD8 phenotypes were observed for clones contracting from day 15 to 85, whereas a bias towards CD4+ was observed for a second wave of clones expanding from day 15 to 37. The study included only a couple of mild cases, and larger cohorts that include severe cases with pre-infection samples were judged to be necessary. Whether the second-wave clones peaking on day 37 were SARS-CoV-2 specific was not confirmed. Some responding clones were detected in pre-infection memory, which suggested that pre-existing cross-reactive memory T cells had joined the SARS-CoV-2 response.

The CDR3 contains 15 residues, cysteine and phenylalanine counted. Just CDR3 DNA is preserved here, 45 bases in frame from base 1. CDR1 SGHRS and CDR2 YFSETQ were looked up in the germline V gene. Trimming costs V 3 bases and J 3 bases, and their ends lie 15 bases apart. This clonotype was detected a few times. Its antigen target is currently unknown. Base quality data are lacking; no much larger clone is found one base away. The sequencer was an Illumina NovaSeq 6000. TCRalpha and TCRbeta cDNA libraries were built by 5'RACE with constant-segment primers, adding sample barcodes and unique molecular identifiers. Trizol reagent was used to extract RNA from every sample. Libraries were amplified in two PCR steps, with a second sample barcode and Illumina TruSeq adapters added in the second step. The libraries were sequenced on an Illumina NovaSeq using 2 x 150 bp paired-end reads. From the authors' description of their analysis: The reads were demultiplexed and collapsed into UMI-guided consensus sequences using migec v1.2.7. Using mixcr v2.1.11, UMI consensuses were aligned to TRA and TRB V and J templates and then assembled into clonotypes. A clonotype was counted as expanded or contracted only when both edgeR and NoisET called the clonotype significant, with the noise models trained on biological replicates. For edgeR calls, the cutoffs were a false discovery rate-adjusted p below 0.01 and a log2 fold-change threshold of 1. As an exploratory analysis of dynamics, max-normalized trajectories of the 1000 most abundant clonotypes were examined by PCA with hierarchical clustering. Each responding clone was given a CD4 or CD8 phenotype based on the CD4+ and CD8+ repertoires, which had been sequenced separately. Clones were called with MiXCR by TCRdb after fastp trimmed the public reads at Q25, and only in-frame beta chains were retained. Duplicate CDR3 protein sequences are folded into a single record with the most common DNA and genes. The V and J calls were determined by TCRdb, not by the authors. Present in this sample are about half a million distinct CDR3 sequences, over 15% of which were seen just once. The top ten clones comprise 12% of the sample.

Ficoll-Paque density gradient centrifugation was used to isolate PBMCs. The clonotype comes from an adult woman who had mild COVID-19 (a few samples of this study predate the infection). The sample titles of this study are shuffled in the database, so cell type and time point are left out; the donor was told from shared clones. The sample taken for sequencing was PBMCs or a T cell subset sorted from them (not recorded which). The rearrangement combines TRBV5-1 with TRBJ1-1, with a tentative D gene TRBD1 over 6 matching bases. The CDR3: CASSSGLDSYTEAFF. The DNA is TGCGCCAGCAGCTCCGGATTGGACAGTTACACTGAAGCTTTCTTT. Extended through the reference TRBV5-1 and TRBJ1-1 proteins, this CDR3 yields the full variable domain: KAGVTQTPRYLIKTRGQQVTLSCSPISGHRSVSWYQQTPGQGLQFLFEYFSETQRNKGNFPGRFSGRQFSNSRSEMNVSTLELGDSALYLCASSSGLDSYTEAFFGQGTRLTVV.